This TCR beta chain stems from a study of cytomegalovirus exposure and HLA in healthy donors. Study-level findings and limits: Later analysis associated a missense DCLRE1C variant with TCR beta V- and J-gene trimming. The authors listed 150 to 200 TCR beta chains as cytomegalovirus-associated. In an earlier analysis, in 620 or so donors, most V segments appeared productive either ~90% or ~30% of the time.

PCR primers comprised 60 Vbeta and 13 Jbeta primers. This table comes from immunoSEQ multiplex PCR, and its TCRdb copy is limited to in-frame clones, with some not included. This table holds approximately 150,000 clones, 60% to 80% found once. This clone was seen a single time. Its cognate antigen is unknown. This CDR3 region has 14 residues. Trimming pared 9 bases from V and 4 bases from J, leaving 18 bases between. Germline loops: CDR1 SNHLY, CDR2 FYNNEI. The origin of this receptor is a male donor in good health and CMV-seronegative. The specimen was PBMCs. The V and J genes are TRBV2 and TRBJ1-2, with D possibly being TRBD1 (5 bases). The CDR3 DNA follows: TGTGCCAGAAAGCCGGGGGGGTGGCCCTATGGCTACACCTTC. This translates into CARKPGGWPYGYTF. Full variable domain (rest looked up from reference TRBV2 and TRBJ1-2): EPEVTQTPSHQVTQMGQEVILRCVPISNHLYFYWYRQILGQKVEFLVSFYNNEISEKSEIFDDQFSVERPDGSNFTLKIRSTKLEDSAMYFCARKPGGWPYGYTFGSGTRLTVV.